The present TCR beta chain was sequenced within a study of T cell responses to AZD1222 COVID-19 vaccine (dated by TCRdb to 2020 to 2023). Context from the whole study: AZD1222 recipients given second doses at about 4 weeks or at about 12 weeks were pooled, since spike-specific TCR depth and breadth were not found to differ between the two schedules. Trial participants were enrolled by age into 18-55, 56-69 and 70-plus year subgroups, with around 150, 28 and 57 TCR-sequenced participants respectively. TCR sequencing was performed for 230 to 250 trial participants, of whom approximately 200 were given two doses of AZD1222 and some 26 were given two doses of MenACWY control vaccine. The full study reports these points: Conclusions about previously exposed vaccinees are limited, since just 6 or 7 AZD1222 recipients were seropositive for SARS-CoV-2 at baseline. After two AZD1222 doses, spike-specific TCR breadth and depth were significantly higher than at day 0 and than in MenACWY recipients. Reportedly, close to half of the unique spike-specific TCRs recognized epitopes lying outside the regions that are mutated in the B.1.351 and B.1.1.7 variants. No day 14 peak-response samples were available, so repertoires were characterized only after the peak T cell response. Participants were mostly white British and included more females than males, and it was suggested by the authors that clonal diversity may have been underestimated. The vaccine-associated CD4 TCRs covered the entire spike protein, and the dominant responses fell in regions 160-218 and 743-854. The 56-69-year group was small, and its depth increase did not reach significance, likely because of low power.

Concerning this clone: What this receptor recognizes is not known. Base qualities are missing; no much larger clone stands one base away.

The CDR3 regions of human TCRbeta chains were analyzed by immunosequencing. The paper's data handling went like this. TCRs in the repertoires were matched against a reference library of SARS-CoV-2-specific TCRs that had been generated with the MIRA antigen-specificity platform. Breadth was defined as the fraction of unique TCRs that were SARS-CoV-2-associated, and depth was defined as the fraction of total T cells that were SARS-CoV-2-associated. Each spike-specific TCR was assigned to its reactive spike region and to a CD4 or CD8 class using the MIRA data. Log10-transformed breadth and depth values were compared by one-way ANOVA with Sidak's multiple comparisons tests. TCRdb mirrors the immuneACCESS table, restricted to in-frame sequences. Some clones are absent from its copies; in checked studies, under half trace to an unresolved V gene, and the reason for the others is unknown. The DNA gave D and trimming, while V, J and clone size come from that table. The sample includes 100,000 to 150,000 clones, with over 75% observed a single time. 6.9% of the sample is held by the ten biggest clonotypes.

The time point label, as the study defines it: baseline before first vaccination. Samples from vaccinated people were obtained from the UK trials COV001 and COV002, which included a single-blind randomized controlled phase 2/3 trial of AZD1222 (ChAdOx1 nCoV-19) in healthy adults. For TCRbeta chain sequencing, PBMC samples from trial participants were taken at day 0 and at day 28 after the second dose. From cysteine to phenylalanine, the CDR3 is 15 amino acids long. The only DNA kept is the CDR3, 45 bases in frame from the first base. The germline ends are 16 bases apart after V is trimmed by 2 bases and J by 6 bases. CDR1 and CDR2 were assigned from the germline V gene as KGHSH and LQKENI.

This sequence was found in an adult in good health. Sequenced here: peripheral blood, sampled on day 0 of AZD1222 vaccination. The sequence is built from TRBV18 and TRBJ1-1; perhaps TRBD1 is the D gene, with 6 bases matching. The DNA reads TGTGCCAGCTCACCAATCGACACGGGGGCGTCTGAAGCTTTCTTT. The translation is CASSPIDTGASEAFF.